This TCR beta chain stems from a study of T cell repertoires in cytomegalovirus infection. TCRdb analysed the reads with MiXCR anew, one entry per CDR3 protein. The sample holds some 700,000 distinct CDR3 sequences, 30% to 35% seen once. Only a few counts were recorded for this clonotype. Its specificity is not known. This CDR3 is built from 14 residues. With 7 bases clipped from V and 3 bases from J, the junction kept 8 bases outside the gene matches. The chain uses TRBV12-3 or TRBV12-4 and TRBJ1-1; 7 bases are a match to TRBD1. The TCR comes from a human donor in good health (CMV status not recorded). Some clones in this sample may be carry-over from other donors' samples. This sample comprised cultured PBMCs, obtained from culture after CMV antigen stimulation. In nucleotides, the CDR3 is TGTGCCAGCATTTCTGTGACAGGGTACACTGAAGCTTTCTTT. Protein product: CASISVTGYTEAFF.